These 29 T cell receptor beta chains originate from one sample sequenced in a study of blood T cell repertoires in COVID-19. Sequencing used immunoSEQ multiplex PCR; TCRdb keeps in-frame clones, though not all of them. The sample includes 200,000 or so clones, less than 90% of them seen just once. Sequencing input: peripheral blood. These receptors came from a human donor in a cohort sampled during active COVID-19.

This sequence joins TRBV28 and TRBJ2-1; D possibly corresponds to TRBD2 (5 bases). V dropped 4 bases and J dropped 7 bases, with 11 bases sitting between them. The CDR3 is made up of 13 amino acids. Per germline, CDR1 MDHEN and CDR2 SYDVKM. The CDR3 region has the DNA TGTGCCAGCAGTTCCTTCGCGGGTAATGAGCAGTTCTTC. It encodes CASSSFAGNEQFF. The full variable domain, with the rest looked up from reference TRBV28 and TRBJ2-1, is DVKVTQSSRYLVKRTGEKVFLECVQDMDHENMFWYRQDPGLGLRLIYFSYDVKMKEKGDIPEGYSVSREKKERFSLILESASTNQTSMYLCASSSFAGNEQFFGPGTRLTVL.

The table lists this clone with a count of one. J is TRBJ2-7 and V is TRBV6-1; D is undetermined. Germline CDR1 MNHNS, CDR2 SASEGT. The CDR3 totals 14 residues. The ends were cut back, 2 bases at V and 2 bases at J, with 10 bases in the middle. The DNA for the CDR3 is TGTGCCAGCAGTGAAAATGTGCGAGCCTACGAGCAGTACTTC. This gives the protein CASSENVRAYEQYF.

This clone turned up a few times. The CDR3 region has the DNA TGCAGTGCTAGTCTGACTAGCAAGGACGAGCAGTACTTC. As protein: CSASLTSKDEQYF. This chain links TRBV20-1 with TRBJ2-7; 7 nucleotides align to TRBD2. The V gene's germline CDR1 is DFQATT and CDR2 SNEGSKA (reference sequence). This CDR3 contains 13 residues. The junction had 7 bases not matched to a gene; V was cut back by 3 bases and J by 5 bases.

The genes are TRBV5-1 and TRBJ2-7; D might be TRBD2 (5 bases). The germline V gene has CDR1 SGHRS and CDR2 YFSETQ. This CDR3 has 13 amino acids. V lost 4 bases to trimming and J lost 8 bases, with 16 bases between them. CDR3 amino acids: CASSDPDFTQQYF. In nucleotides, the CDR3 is TGCGCCAGCAGCGACCCGGACTTTACGCAGCAGTACTTC.

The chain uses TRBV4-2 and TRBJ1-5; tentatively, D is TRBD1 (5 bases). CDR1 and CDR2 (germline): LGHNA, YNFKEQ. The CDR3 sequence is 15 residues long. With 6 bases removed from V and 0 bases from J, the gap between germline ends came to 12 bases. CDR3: CASRQTVYSNQPQHF. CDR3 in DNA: TGTGCCAGCAGGCAGACAGTTTATAGCAATCAGCCCCAGCATTTT.

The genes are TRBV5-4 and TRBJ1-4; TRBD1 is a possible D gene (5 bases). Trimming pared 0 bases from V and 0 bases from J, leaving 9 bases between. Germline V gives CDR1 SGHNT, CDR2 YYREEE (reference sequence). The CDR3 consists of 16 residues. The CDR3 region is CASSLGQRSTNEKLFF. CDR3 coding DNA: TGTGCCAGCAGCTTGGGACAGAGGTCAACTAATGAAAAACTGTTTTTT.

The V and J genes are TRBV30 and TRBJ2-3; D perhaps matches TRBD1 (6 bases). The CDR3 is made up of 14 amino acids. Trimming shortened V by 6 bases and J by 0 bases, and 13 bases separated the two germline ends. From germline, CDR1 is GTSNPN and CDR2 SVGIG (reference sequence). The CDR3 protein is CACPDRLSTDTQYF. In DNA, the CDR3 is TGTGCCTGCCCCGACAGGCTCAGCACAGATACGCAGTATTTT.

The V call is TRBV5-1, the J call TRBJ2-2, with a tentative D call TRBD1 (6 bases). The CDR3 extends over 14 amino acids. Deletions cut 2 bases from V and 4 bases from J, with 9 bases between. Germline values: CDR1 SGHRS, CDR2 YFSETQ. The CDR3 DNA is TGCGCCAGCAGCTTAACAGGGACCACCGGGGAGCTGTTTTTT. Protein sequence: CASSLTGTTGELFF.

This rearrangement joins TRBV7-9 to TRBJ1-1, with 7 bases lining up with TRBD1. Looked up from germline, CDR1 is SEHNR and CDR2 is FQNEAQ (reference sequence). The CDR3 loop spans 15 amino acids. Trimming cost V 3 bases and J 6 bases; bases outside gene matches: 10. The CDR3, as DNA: TGTGCCAGCAGCTTCCCAGGGGGAAGTGGCGCTGAAGCTTTCTTT. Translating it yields CASSFPGGSGAEAFF.

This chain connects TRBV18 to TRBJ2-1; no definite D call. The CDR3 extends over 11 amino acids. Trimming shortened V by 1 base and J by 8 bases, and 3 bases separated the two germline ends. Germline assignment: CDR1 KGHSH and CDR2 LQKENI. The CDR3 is CASSPRDEQFF. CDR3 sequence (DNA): TGTGCCAGCTCACCACGCGATGAGCAGTTCTTC. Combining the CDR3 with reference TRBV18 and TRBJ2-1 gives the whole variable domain NAGVMQNPRHLVRRRGQEARLRCSPMKGHSHVYWYRQLPEEGLKFMVYLQKENIIDESGMPKERFSAEFPKEGPSILRIQQVVRGDSAAYFCASSPRDEQFFGPGTRLTVL.

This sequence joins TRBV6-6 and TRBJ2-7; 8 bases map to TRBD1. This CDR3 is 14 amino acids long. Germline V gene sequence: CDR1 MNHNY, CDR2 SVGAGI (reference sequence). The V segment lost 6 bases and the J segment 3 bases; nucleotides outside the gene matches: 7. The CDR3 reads CASRLGQGFYEQYV. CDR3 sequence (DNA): TGTGCCAGCAGACTAGGACAGGGCTTCTACGAGCAGTACGTC.

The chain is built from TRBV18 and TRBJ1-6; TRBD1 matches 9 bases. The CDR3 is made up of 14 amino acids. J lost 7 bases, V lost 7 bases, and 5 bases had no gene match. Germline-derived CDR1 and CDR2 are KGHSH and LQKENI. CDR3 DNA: TGTGCCAGCTGGGATGGACAGGGGAATTCACCCCTCCACTTT. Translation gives CASWDGQGNSPLHF.

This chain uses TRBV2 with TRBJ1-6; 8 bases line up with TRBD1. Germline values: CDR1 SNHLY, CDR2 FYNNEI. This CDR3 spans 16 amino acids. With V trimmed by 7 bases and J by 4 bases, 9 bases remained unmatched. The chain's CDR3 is CASNGQGSNYNSPLHF. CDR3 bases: TGTGCCAGCAACGGACAGGGTTCGAATTATAATTCACCCCTCCACTTT. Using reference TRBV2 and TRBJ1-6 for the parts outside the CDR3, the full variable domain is EPEVTQTPSHQVTQMGQEVILRCVPISNHLYFYWYRQILGQKVEFLVSFYNNEISEKSEIFDDQFSVERPDGSNFTLKIRSTKLEDSAMYFCASNGQGSNYNSPLHFGNGTRLTVT.

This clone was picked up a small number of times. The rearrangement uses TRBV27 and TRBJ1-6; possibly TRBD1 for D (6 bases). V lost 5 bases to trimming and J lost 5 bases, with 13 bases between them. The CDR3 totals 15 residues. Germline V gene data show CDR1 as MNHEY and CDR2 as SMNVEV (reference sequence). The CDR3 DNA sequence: TGTGCCAGCAGTCTTACAGGGAGTAATAATTCACCCCTCCACTTT. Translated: CASSLTGSNNSPLHF.

This CDR3 reads CASSPGTSGGVGTQYF. For the CDR3, the DNA is TGTGCCAGCAGCCCAGGGACTAGTGGAGGAGTGGGGACCCAGTACTTC. This chain joins TRBV11-2 and TRBJ2-5, with 8 nucleotides matching TRBD2. The germline V gene has CDR1 SGHAT and CDR2 FQNNGV. The CDR3 covers 16 residues. J was trimmed by 7 bases and V by 5 bases; bases with no gene match: 15. Full variable domain (remainder filled in from reference TRBV11-2 and TRBJ2-5): EAGVAQSPRYKIIEKRQSVAFWCNPISGHATLYWYQQILGQGPKLLIQFQNNGVVDDSQLPKDRFSAERLKGVDSTLKIQPAKLEDSAVYLCASSPGTSGGVGTQYFGPGTRLLVL.

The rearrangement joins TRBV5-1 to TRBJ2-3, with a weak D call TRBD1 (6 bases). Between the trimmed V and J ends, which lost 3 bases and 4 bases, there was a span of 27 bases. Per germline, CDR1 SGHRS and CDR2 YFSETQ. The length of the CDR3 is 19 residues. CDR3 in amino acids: CASSSITRLDRRSADTQYF. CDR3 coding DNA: TGCGCCAGCAGCTCGATAACCCGCCTCGACAGGCGTAGCGCAGATACGCAGTATTTT. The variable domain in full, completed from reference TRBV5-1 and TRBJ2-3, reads KAGVTQTPRYLIKTRGQQVTLSCSPISGHRSVSWYQQTPGQGLQFLFEYFSETQRNKGNFPGRFSGRQFSNSRSEMNVSTLELGDSALYLCASSSITRLDRRSADTQYFGPGTRLTVL.

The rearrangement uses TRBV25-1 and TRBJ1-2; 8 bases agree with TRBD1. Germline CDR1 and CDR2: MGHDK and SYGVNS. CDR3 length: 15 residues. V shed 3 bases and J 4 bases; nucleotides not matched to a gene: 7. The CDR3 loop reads CASSDPGTGVYGYTF. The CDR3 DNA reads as TGTGCCAGCAGTGACCCCGGGACAGGCGTCTATGGCTACACCTTC.

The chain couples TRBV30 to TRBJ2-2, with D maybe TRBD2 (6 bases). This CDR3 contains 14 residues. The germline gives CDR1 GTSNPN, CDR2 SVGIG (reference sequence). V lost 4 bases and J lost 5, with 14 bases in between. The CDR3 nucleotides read TGTGCCTGGAAGGGACTCCCGAGTACCGGGGAGCTGTTTTTT. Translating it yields CAWKGLPSTGELFF. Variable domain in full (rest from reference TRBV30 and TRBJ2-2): SQTIHQWPATLVQPVGSPLSLECTVEGTSNPNLYWYRQAAGRGLQLLFYSVGIGQISSEVPQNLSASRPQDRQFILSSKKLLLSDSGFYLCAWKGLPSTGELFFGEGSRLTVL.

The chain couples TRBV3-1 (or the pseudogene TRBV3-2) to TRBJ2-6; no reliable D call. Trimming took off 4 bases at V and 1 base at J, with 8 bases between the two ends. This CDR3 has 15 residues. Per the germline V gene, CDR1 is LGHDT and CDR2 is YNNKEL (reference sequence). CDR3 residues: CASSPQISGANVLTF. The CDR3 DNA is TGTGCCAGCAGCCCACAGATTTCTGGGGCCAACGTCCTGACTTTC.

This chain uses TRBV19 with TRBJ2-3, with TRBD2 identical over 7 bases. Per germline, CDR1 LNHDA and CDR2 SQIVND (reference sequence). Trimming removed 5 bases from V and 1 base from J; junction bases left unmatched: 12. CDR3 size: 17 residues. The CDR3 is CASSPLPGRGGTDTQYF. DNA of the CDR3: TGTGCCAGTAGTCCCCTCCCAGGTCGGGGGGGCACAGATACGCAGTATTTT.

As DNA, the CDR3 is TGTGCCAGCAGCCAAGTCCGAGCCTCGGGGTCCGGGGAGCTGTTTTTT. Protein sequence: CASSQVRASGSGELFF. The gene calls are TRBV14 and TRBJ2-2, with a possible D match to TRBD2 (5 bases). Germline CDR1 reads SGHDN; CDR2 reads FVKESK. V was pared by 1 base and J by 6 bases, with 15 bases between. CDR3 length: 16 amino acids.

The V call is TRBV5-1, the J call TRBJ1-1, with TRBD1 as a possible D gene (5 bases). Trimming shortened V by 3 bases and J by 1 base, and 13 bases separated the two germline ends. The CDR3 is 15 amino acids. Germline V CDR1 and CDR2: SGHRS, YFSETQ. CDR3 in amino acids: CASSSILTGNTEAFF. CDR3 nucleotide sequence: TGCGCCAGCAGCTCAATATTAACAGGGAACACTGAAGCTTTCTTT.

The CDR3 loop is CASSGQGYGYTF. The DNA of the CDR3 is TGTGCCAGCAGCGGACAGGGCTATGGCTACACCTTC. The chain links TRBV12-3 or TRBV12-4 to TRBJ1-2; 8 nucleotides align to TRBD1. The CDR3 has 12 residues. Germline trimming cut 6 bases from V and 4 bases from J; bases unmatched to any gene: 1.

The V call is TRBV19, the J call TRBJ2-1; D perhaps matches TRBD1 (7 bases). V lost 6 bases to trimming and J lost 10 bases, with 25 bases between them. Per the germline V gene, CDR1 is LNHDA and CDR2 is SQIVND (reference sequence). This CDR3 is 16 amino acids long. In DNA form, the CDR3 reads TGTGCCAGTAGCCTAAGCCAGGGGGGTCCCGGGTTGGAGCAGTTCTTC. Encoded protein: CASSLSQGGPGLEQFF.

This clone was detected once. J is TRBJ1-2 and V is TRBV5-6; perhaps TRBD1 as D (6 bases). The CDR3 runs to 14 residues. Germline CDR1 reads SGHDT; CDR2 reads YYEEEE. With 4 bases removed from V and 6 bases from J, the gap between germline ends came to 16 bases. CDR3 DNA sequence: TGTGCCAGCAGCCGGGACACAACCTCCCATGGCTACACCTTC. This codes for CASSRDTTSHGYTF.

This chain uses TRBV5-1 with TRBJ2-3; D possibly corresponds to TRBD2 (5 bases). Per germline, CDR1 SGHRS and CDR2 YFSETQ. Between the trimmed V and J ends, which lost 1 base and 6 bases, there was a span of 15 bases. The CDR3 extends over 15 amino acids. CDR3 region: CASSLWGSSIDTQYF. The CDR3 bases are TGCGCCAGCAGCTTGTGGGGATCTAGCATCGATACGCAGTATTTT.

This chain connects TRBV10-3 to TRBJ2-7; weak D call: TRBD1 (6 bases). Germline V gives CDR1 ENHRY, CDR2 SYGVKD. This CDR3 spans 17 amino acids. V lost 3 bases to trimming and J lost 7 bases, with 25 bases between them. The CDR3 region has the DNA TGTGCCATCAGTGACCCTAATAACAGGGTCGGTCTTCGGGAGCAGTACGTC. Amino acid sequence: CAISDPNNRVGLREQYV.

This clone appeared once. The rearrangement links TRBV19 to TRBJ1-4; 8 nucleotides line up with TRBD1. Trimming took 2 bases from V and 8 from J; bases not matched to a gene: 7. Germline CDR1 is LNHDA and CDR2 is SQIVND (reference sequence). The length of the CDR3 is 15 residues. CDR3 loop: CASSIPGQAQEKLFF. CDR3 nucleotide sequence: TGTGCCAGTAGTATACCGGGACAGGCACAGGAAAAACTGTTTTTT.

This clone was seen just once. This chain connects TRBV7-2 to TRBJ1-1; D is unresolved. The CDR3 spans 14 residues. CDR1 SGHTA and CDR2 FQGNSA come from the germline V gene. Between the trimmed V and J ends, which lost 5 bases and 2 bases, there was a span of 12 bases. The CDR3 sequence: CASSPLARNTEAFF. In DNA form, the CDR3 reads TGTGCCAGCAGCCCTTTGGCCAGAAACACTGAAGCTTTCTTT.